This T cell receptor (beta chain) was found in a study of OX40 agonist ivuxolimab in advanced cancers. Study context: The patients received ivuxolimab by intravenous route every 2 weeks at 0.01 to 10 mg/kg. Points from the study as a whole: Low normalized clonal expansion also occurred in some nonresponding patients.

Method: immunoSEQ multiplex PCR; TCRdb's copy keeps in-frame clones and lacks some. Found here are over 55,000 clones, less than 90% of them singletons; the top ten hold around 0.8%. Regarding this clone: Its antigen is not known.

The V and J ends lost 2 bases and 4 bases respectively, with 10 bases between them. The CDR3 is 14 amino acids. Germline CDR1 and CDR2: SGHRS and YFSETQ. If patients had autoimmune disease history or systemic immunosuppression, they were excluded. The genes are TRBV5-1 and TRBJ1-5; D is perhaps TRBD1 (6 bases). The specimen was CD4+ or CD8+ T cells sorted from blood, collected in a trial of the OX40 agonist ivuxolimab. The TCR originated in an adult with an advanced solid tumor such as melanoma, head and neck, liver or kidney cancer. The CDR3 here is CASSLVGGNQPQHF. The CDR3 DNA sequence: TGCGCCAGCAGCTTAGTAGGGGGGAATCAGCCCCAGCATTTT.